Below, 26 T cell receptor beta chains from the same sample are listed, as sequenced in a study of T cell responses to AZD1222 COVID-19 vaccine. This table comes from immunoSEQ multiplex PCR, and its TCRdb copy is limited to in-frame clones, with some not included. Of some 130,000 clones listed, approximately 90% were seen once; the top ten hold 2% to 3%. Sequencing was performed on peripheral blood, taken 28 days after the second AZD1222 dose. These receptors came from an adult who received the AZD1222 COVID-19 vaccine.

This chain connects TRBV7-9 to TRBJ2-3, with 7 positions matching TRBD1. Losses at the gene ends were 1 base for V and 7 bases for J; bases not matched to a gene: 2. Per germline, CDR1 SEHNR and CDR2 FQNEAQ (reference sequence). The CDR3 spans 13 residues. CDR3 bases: TGTGCCAGCAGCTTAGGGACAGGTAATACGCAGTATTTT. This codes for CASSLGTGNTQYF.

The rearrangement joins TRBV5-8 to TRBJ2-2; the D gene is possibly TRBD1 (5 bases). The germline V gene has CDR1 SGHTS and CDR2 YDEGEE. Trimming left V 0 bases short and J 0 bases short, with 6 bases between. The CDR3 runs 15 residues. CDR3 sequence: CASSLAQANTGELFF. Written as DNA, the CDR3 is TGTGCCAGCAGCTTGGCACAGGCGAACACCGGGGAGCTGTTTTTT.

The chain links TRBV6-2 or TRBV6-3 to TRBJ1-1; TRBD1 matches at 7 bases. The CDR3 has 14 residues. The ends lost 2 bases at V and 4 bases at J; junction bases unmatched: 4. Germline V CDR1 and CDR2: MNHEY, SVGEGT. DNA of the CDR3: TGTGCCAGCAGTTACGGGCAGGGGGTCACTGAAGCTTTCTTT. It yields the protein CASSYGQGVTEAFF.

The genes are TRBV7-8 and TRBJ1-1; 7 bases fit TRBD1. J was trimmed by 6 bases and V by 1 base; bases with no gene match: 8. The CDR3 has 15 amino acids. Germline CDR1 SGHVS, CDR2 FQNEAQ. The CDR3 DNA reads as TGTGCCAGCAGCTTAGTGACAGGGAGTCTTCCTGAAGCTTTCTTT. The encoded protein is CASSLVTGSLPEAFF.

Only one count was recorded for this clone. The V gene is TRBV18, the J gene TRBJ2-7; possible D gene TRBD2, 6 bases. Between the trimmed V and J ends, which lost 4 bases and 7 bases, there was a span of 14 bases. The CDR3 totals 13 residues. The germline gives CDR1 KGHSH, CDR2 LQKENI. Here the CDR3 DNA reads TGTGCCAGCTCACTGGATGGAGGGGCGGAGCAGTACTTC. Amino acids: CASSLDGGAEQYF.

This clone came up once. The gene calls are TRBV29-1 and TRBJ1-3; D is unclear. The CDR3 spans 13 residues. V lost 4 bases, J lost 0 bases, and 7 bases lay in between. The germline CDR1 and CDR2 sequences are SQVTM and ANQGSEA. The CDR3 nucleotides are TGCAGCGTTGGTTTTAGCTCTGGAAACACCATATATTTT. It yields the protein CSVGFSSGNTIYF.

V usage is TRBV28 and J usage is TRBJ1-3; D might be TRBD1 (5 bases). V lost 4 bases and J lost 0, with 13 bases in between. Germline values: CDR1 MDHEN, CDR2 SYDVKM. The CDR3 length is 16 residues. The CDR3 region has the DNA TGTGCCAGCAGTTCCCCAAGGGGCTTCTCTGGAAACACCATATATTTT. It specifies CASSSPRGFSGNTIYF.

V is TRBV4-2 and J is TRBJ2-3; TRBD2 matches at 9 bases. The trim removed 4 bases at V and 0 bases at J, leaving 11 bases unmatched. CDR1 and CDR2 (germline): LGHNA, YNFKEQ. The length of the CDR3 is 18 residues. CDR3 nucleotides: TGTGCCAGCAGCCCGACCGAATCTAGCGGGGTTAGCACAGATACGCAGTATTTT. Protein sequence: CASSPTESSGVSTDTQYF.

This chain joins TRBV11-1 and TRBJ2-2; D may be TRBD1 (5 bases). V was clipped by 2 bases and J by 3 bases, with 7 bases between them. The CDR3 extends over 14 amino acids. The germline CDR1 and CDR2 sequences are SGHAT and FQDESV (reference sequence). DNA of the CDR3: TGTGCCAGCAGCTTACAGGGTGACACCGGGGAGCTGTTTTTT. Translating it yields CASSLQGDTGELFF.

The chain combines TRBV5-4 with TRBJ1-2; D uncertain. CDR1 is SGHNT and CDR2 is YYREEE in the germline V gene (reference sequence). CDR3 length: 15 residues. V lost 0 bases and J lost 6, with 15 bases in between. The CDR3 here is CASSLAHHQAHGYTF. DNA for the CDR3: TGTGCCAGCAGCTTGGCCCATCACCAGGCGCATGGCTACACCTTC.

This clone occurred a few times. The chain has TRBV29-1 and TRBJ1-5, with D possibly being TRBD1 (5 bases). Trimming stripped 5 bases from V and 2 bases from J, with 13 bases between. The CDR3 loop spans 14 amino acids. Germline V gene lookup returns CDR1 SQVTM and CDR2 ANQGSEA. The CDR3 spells CSVRGGDGNQPQHF. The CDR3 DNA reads TGCAGCGTTCGTGGGGGGGATGGCAATCAGCCCCAGCATTTT.

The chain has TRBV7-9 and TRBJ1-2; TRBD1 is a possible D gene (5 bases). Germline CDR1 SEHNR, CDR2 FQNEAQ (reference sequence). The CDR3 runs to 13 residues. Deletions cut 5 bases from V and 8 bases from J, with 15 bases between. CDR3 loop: CASSPLAGYGYTF. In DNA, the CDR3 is TGTGCCAGCAGCCCACTTGCAGGGTACGGCTACACCTTC.

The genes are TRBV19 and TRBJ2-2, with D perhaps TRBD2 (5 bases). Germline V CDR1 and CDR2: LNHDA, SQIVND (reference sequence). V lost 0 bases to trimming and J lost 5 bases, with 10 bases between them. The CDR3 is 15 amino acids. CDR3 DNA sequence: TGTGCCAGTAGTATAGATACACGAGGGACCGGGGAGCTGTTTTTT. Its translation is CASSIDTRGTGELFF.

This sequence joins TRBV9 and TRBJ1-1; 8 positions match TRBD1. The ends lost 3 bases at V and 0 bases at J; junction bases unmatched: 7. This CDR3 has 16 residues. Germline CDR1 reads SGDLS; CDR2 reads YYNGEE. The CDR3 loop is CASSAGQGLMNTEAFF. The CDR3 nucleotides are TGTGCCAGCAGCGCTGGACAGGGTCTCATGAACACTGAAGCTTTCTTT.

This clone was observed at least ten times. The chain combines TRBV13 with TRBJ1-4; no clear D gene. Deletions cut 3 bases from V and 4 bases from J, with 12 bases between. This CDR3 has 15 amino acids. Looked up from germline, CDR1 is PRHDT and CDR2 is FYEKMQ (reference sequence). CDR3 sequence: CASSFRSEINEKLFF. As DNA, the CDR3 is TGTGCCAGCAGCTTTCGATCAGAGATTAATGAAAAACTGTTTTTT. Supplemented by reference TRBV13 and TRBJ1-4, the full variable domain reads AAGVIQSPRHLIKEKRETATLKCYPIPRHDTVYWYQQGPGQDPQFLISFYEKMQSDKGSIPDRFSAQQFSDYHSELNMSSLELGDSALYFCASSFRSEINEKLFFGSGTQLSVL.

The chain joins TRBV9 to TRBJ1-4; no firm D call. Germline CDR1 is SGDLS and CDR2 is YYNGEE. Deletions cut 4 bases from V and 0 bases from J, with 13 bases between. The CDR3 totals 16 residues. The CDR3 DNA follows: TGTGCCAGCAGCCAAACGCCGGAGACAACTAATGAAAAACTGTTTTTT. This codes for CASSQTPETTNEKLFF.

CDR3: CAISESQDLNTEAFF. Here the CDR3 DNA reads TGTGCCATCAGTGAGTCTCAGGACTTGAACACTGAAGCTTTCTTT. The gene calls are TRBV10-3 and TRBJ1-1; D remains unclear. The CDR3 covers 15 residues. From germline, CDR1 is ENHRY and CDR2 SYGVKD. Trimming cost V 0 bases and J 0 bases, with 8 bases left between them.

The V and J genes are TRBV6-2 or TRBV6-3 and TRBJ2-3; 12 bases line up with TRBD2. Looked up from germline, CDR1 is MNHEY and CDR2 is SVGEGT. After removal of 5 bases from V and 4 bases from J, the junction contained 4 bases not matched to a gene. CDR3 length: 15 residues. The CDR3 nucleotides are TGTGCCAGCAGTACTAGCGGGGGGTTCCCAGATACGCAGTATTTT. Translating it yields CASSTSGGFPDTQYF.

CDR3 region: CASSQIHQGADYGYTF. CDR3 bases: TGTGCCAGCAGCCAAATCCACCAGGGGGCTGACTATGGCTACACCTTC. The chain uses TRBV4-2 and TRBJ1-2, with 8 bases lining up with TRBD1. Per germline, CDR1 LGHNA and CDR2 YNFKEQ. The CDR3 length is 16 residues. J was trimmed by 3 bases and V by 2 bases; bases with no gene match: 8.

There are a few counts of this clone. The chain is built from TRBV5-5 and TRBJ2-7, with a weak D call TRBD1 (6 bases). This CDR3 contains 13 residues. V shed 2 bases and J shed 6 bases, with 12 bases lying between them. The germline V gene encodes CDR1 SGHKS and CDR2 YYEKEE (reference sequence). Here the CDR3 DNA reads TGTGCCAGCAGCTTCGAGGGGGACCGCGAGCAGTACTTC. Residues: CASSFEGDREQYF.

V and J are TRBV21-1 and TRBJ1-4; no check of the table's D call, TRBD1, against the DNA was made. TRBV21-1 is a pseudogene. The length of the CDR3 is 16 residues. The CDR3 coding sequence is TGTGCCAGCAGCGGGACAGGGGGAAGGTGGGATGAAAAACTGTTTTTT. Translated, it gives CASSGTGGRWDEKLFF.

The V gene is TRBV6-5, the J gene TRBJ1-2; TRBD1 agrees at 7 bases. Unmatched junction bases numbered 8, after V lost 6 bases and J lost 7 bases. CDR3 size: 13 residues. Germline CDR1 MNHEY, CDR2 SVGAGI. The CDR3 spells CASRFTGDSGYTF. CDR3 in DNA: TGTGCCAGCAGGTTTACAGGGGACTCTGGCTACACCTTC.

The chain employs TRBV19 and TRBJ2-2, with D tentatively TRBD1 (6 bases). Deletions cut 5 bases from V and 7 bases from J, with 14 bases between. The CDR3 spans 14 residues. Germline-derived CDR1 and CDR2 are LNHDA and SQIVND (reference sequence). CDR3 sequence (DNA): TGTGCCAGTAGTCCTTCAGGGGCGGGCGGGGAGCTGTTTTTT. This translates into CASSPSGAGGELFF.

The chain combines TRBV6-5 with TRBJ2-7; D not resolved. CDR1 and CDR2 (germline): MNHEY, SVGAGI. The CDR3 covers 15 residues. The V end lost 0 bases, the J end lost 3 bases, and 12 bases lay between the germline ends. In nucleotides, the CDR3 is TGTGCCAGCAGTTACTCGTACCCGGCCGTCTACGAGCAGTACTTC. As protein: CASSYSYPAVYEQYF.

DNA of the CDR3: TGTGCCATCAGAAAAGAGACCCAGTACTTC. It yields the protein CAIRKETQYF. The V call is TRBV10-3, the J call TRBJ2-5, with D unresolved. The CDR3 has 10 amino acids. Trimming removed 6 bases at V and 3 bases at J, with 2 bases between. Per the germline V gene, CDR1 is ENHRY and CDR2 is SYGVKD.

The chain's CDR3 is CASSLDGLAKFYSYEQYF. The CDR3 DNA follows: TGCGCCAGCAGCTTGGACGGACTAGCTAAATTCTACTCCTACGAGCAGTACTTC. The chain employs TRBV5-1 and TRBJ2-7, with 8 bases fitting TRBD2. This CDR3 is 18 amino acids long. Trimming at V came to 0 bases and at J to 0 bases, leaving 11 bases not matched to a gene. CDR1 is SGHRS, CDR2 YFSETQ, per germline.